The clone carrying this T cell receptor beta chain turned up a few times. The antigen is unknown. The sample belongs to a study of beta chain features in type 1 diabetes. Notes on the study in general: Among patients with Type 1 diabetes, TCRB CDR3s were moderately but significantly shorter in every one of the four CD4+ subsets.

Sequenced material consisted of expressed TCRB transcripts (all of the isolated RNA was reverse transcribed). Profiling relied on immunoSEQ multiplex PCR, and the TCRdb table lists in-frame clones only, not all of them. The sample carries 600,000 to 700,000 clones, roughly 12% recorded once. Germline values: CDR1 SGHRS, CDR2 YFSETQ. V lost 3 bases and J lost 4; bases outside the gene matches: 5. This CDR3 is built from 14 residues. Sample: naive CD4+ T cells from blood. The rearrangement joins TRBV5-1 to TRBJ1-2, with 8 bases aligning to TRBD1. This receptor was identified in a man younger than 45 with type 1 diabetes. The DNA for the CDR3 is TGCGCCAGCAGCTCGATTACAGGGGGCTATGGCTACACCTTC. Its protein is CASSSITGGYGYTF.